This passage covers 7 T cell receptor beta chains from one sample sequenced in a study of blood T cell repertoires in COVID-19. Generated by immunoSEQ multiplex PCR, the TCRdb table keeps only in-frame clones and is missing some. The repertoire holds 110,000 to 150,000 clones, more than 75% seen once, with around 4% in the top ten. Sequencing used peripheral blood. The receptors come from a man between 60 and 75 years old with acute or convalescent COVID-19.

The chain joins TRBV7-2 to TRBJ1-4, with no clear D. Looked up from germline, CDR1 is SGHTA and CDR2 is FQGNSA. CDR3 size: 16 residues. Deletions cut 6 bases from V and 5 bases from J, with 19 bases between. Here the CDR3 DNA reads TGTGCCAGCAGTTATCTCATTCAGGCGGGAAATGAAAAACTGTTTTTT. Amino acids: CASSYLIQAGNEKLFF.

The sample holds one count of this clone. The chain has TRBV7-3 and TRBJ2-1; D might be TRBD1 (6 bases). This CDR3 region has 15 residues. Germline CDR1 reads SGHTA; CDR2 reads FQGTGA. Trimming cost V 2 bases and J 4 bases, with 12 bases left between them. CDR3 sequence (DNA): TGTGCCAGCAGCTTAGGGGGCTCCCCTTACAATGAGCAGTTCTTC. Protein product: CASSLGGSPYNEQFF.

The rearrangement joins TRBV12-5 to TRBJ2-2; D possibly corresponds to TRBD1 (6 bases). V gave up 0 bases and J gave up 7 bases, with 12 bases separating them. Germline CDR1 and CDR2: LGHNT and FRNRAP. This CDR3 region has 15 residues. The CDR3 sequence is CASGLVQGTVGELFF. The CDR3 DNA reads TGTGCTAGTGGTTTGGTACAGGGTACGGTCGGGGAGCTGTTTTTT.

The chain employs TRBV14 and TRBJ2-7, with a tentative D call TRBD1 (5 bases). The germline CDR1 and CDR2 sequences are SGHDN and FVKESK. This CDR3 has 12 amino acids. Trimming removed 5 bases at V and 8 bases at J, with 13 bases between. The chain's CDR3 is CASSAQGHQQYF. CDR3 nucleotides: TGTGCCAGCAGCGCTCAGGGCCACCAGCAGTACTTC.

The rearrangement links TRBV5-6 to TRBJ2-2; 9 bases are shared with TRBD2. V shed 4 bases, J shed 5 bases, and the junction held 6 bases outside the gene matches. The CDR3 spans 15 residues. Germline assignment: CDR1 SGHDT and CDR2 YYEEEE. For the CDR3, the DNA is TGTGCCAGCAGCCCCAATAGCGGGAGTACCGGGGAGCTGTTTTTT. Amino acids: CASSPNSGSTGELFF. The entire variable domain, with the rest obtained from reference TRBV5-6 and TRBJ2-2, is as follows: DAGVTQSPTHLIKTRGQQVTLRCSPKSGHDTVSWYQQALGQGPQFIFQYYEEEERQRGNFPDRFSGHQFPNYSSELNVNALLLGDSALYLCASSPNSGSTGELFFGEGSRLTVL.

The DNA of the CDR3 is TGTGCCAGCTCACCGGAGACAGGGGGACATTATAATTCACCCCTCCACTTT. Its translation: CASSPETGGHYNSPLHF. The rearrangement links TRBV18 to TRBJ1-6; TRBD1 matches at 9 bases. The V gene end was trimmed by 3 bases and the J gene end by 4 bases; junction bases not matched to a gene: 7. Per germline, CDR1 KGHSH and CDR2 LQKENI. CDR3 length: 17 residues.

The chain is built from TRBV5-1 and TRBJ2-5, with 8 nucleotides matching TRBD2. Germline V gene lookup returns CDR1 SGHRS and CDR2 YFSETQ. The CDR3 has 16 residues. The V segment lost 2 bases and the J segment 2 bases; nucleotides outside the gene matches: 8. As DNA, the CDR3 is TGCGCCAGCAGCTTCAGCGGGAGAGGGATACAAGAGACCCAGTACTTC. Translation gives CASSFSGRGIQETQYF.